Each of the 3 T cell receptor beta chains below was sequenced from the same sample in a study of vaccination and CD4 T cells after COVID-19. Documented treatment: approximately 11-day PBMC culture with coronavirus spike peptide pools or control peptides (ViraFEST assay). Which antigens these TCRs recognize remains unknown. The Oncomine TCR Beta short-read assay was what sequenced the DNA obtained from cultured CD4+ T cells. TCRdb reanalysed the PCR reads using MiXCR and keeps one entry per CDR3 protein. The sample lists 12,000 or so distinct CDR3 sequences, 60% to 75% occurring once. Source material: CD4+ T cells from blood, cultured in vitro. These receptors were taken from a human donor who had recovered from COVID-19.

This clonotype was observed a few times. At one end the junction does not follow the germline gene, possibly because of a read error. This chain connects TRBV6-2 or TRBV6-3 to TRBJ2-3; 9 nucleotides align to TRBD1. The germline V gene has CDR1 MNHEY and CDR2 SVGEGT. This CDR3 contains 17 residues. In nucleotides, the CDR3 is TGCGCCAGCAGCCAAGGAAACAGGGGGCGCATCACAGATACGCAGTATTTT. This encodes CASSQGNRGRITDTQYF.

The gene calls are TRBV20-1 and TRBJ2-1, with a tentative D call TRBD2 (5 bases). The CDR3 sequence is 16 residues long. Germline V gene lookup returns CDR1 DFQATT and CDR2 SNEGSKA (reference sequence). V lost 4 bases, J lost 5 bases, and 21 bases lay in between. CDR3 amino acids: CSATDPSGGRDNEQFF. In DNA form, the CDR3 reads TGCAGTGCTACCGACCCATCTGGTGGGCGGGACAATGAGCAGTTCTTC.

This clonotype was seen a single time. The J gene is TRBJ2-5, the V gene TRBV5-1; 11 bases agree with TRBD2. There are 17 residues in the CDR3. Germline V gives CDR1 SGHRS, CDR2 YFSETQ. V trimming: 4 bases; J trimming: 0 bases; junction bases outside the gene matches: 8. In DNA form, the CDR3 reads TGCGCCAGCAGCCTGGGACTAGCGGAGGTATACCAAGAGACCCAGTACTTC. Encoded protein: CASSLGLAEVYQETQYF.